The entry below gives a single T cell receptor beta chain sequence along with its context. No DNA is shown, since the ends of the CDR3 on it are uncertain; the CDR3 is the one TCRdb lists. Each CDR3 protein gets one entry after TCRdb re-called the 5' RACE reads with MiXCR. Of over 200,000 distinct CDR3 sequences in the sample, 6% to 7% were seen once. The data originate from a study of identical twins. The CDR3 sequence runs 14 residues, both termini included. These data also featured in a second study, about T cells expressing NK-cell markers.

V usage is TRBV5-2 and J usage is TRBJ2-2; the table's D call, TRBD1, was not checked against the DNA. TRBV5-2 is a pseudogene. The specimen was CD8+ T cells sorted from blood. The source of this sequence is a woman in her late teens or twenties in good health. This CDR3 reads CAISFGYPCGELFF.